The 10 T cell receptor beta chains below come from one sample, sequenced in a study of T-cell reconstitution after alpha-beta-depleted transplantation in children (dated by TCRdb to the mid-2010s). Library method: PCR. This sample was sequenced with an Illumina HiSeq 2500. To normalize quantification of the TCRbeta repertoire, the TCR libraries were built with molecular barcoding that relied on unique molecular identifiers. TCRdb passed the public sequencing reads through fastp at Q25 and MiXCR, retaining productive beta sequences. Rows merge per CDR3 protein into single entries with the most common DNA and genes. This sample has about 980,000 distinct CDR3 sequences in its table, and 25% to 35% of those were observed once. The top ten hold 28% of the sample. The treatment or condition label for this specimen denotes: allogeneic hematopoietic cell transplantation with graft depleted of TCRalphabeta T cells and CD19 B cells.

Sequenced here: PBMCs, mostly from graft donor cells, sampled 360 days after TCRalphabeta/CD19-depleted stem cell transplant. The receptors were sampled from a boy under two years old who had a stem cell transplant for SCID, so the T cells may come from the graft donor.

This sequence joins TRBV6-5 and TRBJ2-7; D is ambiguous. The germline V gene encodes CDR1 MNHEY and CDR2 SVGAGI. V dropped 0 bases and J dropped 2 bases, with 17 bases sitting between them. The CDR3 totals 17 residues. The CDR3 nucleotides are TGTGCCAGCAGTTACTCCACTCACGGATTCGGCCCCTACGAGCAGTACTTC. Translated: CASSYSTHGFGPYEQYF.

The genes are TRBV15 and TRBJ2-1, with D hard to call. V was clipped by 0 bases and J by 8 bases, with 17 bases between them. The CDR3 is 16 residues long. Per the germline V gene, CDR1 is LNHNV and CDR2 is YYDKDF (reference sequence). For the CDR3, the DNA is TGTGCCACCAGCAGAGAGGTGGGTACGAGACGCCATGAGCAGTTCTTC. It is translated as CATSREVGTRRHEQFF.

This clonotype turned up a few times. The chain combines TRBV21-1 with TRBJ2-7; the table's D call of TRBD1 was not tested on the DNA. TRBV21-1 is annotated as a pseudogene. This CDR3 spans 14 amino acids. CDR3 bases: TGTGCCAGCAGCATGGACAGGTCCCCCTACGAGCAGTACTTC. This encodes CASSMDRSPYEQYF.

This clonotype has more than one count but fewer than ten. V and J are TRBV6-6 and TRBJ2-7, with a tentative D call TRBD1 (6 bases). The V and J ends lost 5 bases and 5 bases respectively, with 13 bases between them. The CDR3 contains 13 residues. Germline CDR1 reads MNHNY; CDR2 reads SVGAGI (reference sequence). The CDR3 bases are TGTGCCAGCAGTAACACAGGGTTCCACGAGCAGTACTTC. Encoded protein: CASSNTGFHEQYF.

This clonotype has at least ten counts. V gene TRBV4-3 combines with J gene TRBJ2-3; TRBD2 is a possible D gene (5 bases). CDR3 length equals 14 residues. From germline, CDR1 is LGHNA and CDR2 YSLEER. The V end lost 3 bases, the J end lost 8 bases, and 15 bases lay between the germline ends. The DNA of the CDR3 is TGCGCCAGCAGCCAGGGGAGAGTAGTGGGTACGCAGTATTTT. As protein: CASSQGRVVGTQYF.

The sample holds a few counts of this clonotype. CDR3 sequence: CASSLIRGQETQYF. In DNA form, the CDR3 reads TGTGCCAGCAGTTTAATCCGGGGTCAAGAGACCCAGTACTTC. V gene TRBV28 combines with J gene TRBJ2-5; a possible D gene is TRBD2 (5 bases). Trimming cost V 2 bases and J 2 bases, with 9 bases left between them. The CDR3 loop spans 14 amino acids. Germline V gene sequence: CDR1 MDHEN, CDR2 SYDVKM.

This clonotype was seen a handful of times. The chain employs TRBV4-2 and TRBJ1-3; no reliable D call. V was clipped by 0 bases and J by 4 bases, with 7 bases between them. The CDR3 sequence is 14 residues long. Germline assignment: CDR1 LGHNA and CDR2 YNFKEQ. The CDR3 DNA reads TGTGCCAGCAGCCAAGATATTAGGGGAAACACCATATATTTT. Translation gives CASSQDIRGNTIYF.

The chain combines TRBV6-1 with TRBJ2-2; tentative D call: TRBD1 (6 bases). Germline loops: CDR1 MNHNS, CDR2 SASEGT. The germline V and J ends were trimmed by 4 bases and 2 bases, with 11 bases remaining between them. The CDR3 has 15 amino acids. The CDR3 loop is CASSGRDINTGELFF. In nucleotides, the CDR3 is TGTGCCAGCAGTGGCCGGGACATTAACACCGGGGAGCTGTTTTTT.

The chain uses TRBV5-4 and TRBJ2-2, with D uncertain. Per germline, CDR1 SGHNT and CDR2 YYREEE (reference sequence). Trimming pared 2 bases from V and 1 base from J, leaving 6 bases between. This CDR3 contains 14 residues. The CDR3 loop reads CASSFQKNTGELFF. For the CDR3, the DNA is TGTGCCAGCAGCTTTCAGAAGAACACCGGGGAGCTGTTTTTT.

This chain links TRBV12-3 or TRBV12-4 with TRBJ2-7, with TRBD1 matching 7 bases. The V segment lost 3 bases and the J segment 4 bases; nucleotides outside the gene matches: 6. The CDR3 runs to 14 residues. CDR3 sequence: CASSLGTAGYEQYF. In DNA form, the CDR3 reads TGTGCCAGCAGTTTGGGGACAGCAGGATACGAGCAGTACTTC.